A selection of T cell receptor beta chains follows, all from one sample in a study of cytomegalovirus exposure and HLA in healthy donors. Profiling relied on immunoSEQ multiplex PCR, and the TCRdb table lists in-frame clones only, not all of them. The table for this sample gives around 27,000 clones. Sequencing was performed on PBMCs. The receptors shown here come from a man between 25 and 39 years old in good health and CMV-seronegative. Each CDR3 is given with its conserved first and last residue. The D gene is left open where the match is weak.

len,d_gene,v_gene,j_gene,CDR3nt,CDR3aa
19,TRBD1,TRBV7-9,TRBJ1-3,TGTGCCAGCAGCCCCCTGCCAGGACAGGGGACCTCCTCTGGAAACACCATATATTTT,CASSPLPGQGTSSGNTIYF
15,TRBD1,TRBV2,TRBJ2-6,TGTGCCAGCAGTGTAGACAGGGCTGGGGCCAACGTCCTGACTTTC,CASSVDRAGANVLTF
16,TRBD1,TRBV10-3,TRBJ1-1,TGTGCCATCAGGGACAGGGGAAACGAACCGAACACTGAAGCTTTCTTT,CAIRDRGNEPNTEAFF
13,NA,TRBV30,TRBJ2-3,TGTGCCTGGAGCGCCGGGTCGAGAGATACGCAGTATTTT,CAWSAGSRDTQYF
15,TRBD1,TRBV6-4,TRBJ1-2,TGTGCCAGCAGTCCAGAACGGACAGGGCCAGATGGCTACACCTTC,CASSPERTGPDGYTF
16,NA,TRBV19,TRBJ1-5,TGTGCCAGTAGTATCTGGGGCTTGGGGTCGAATCAGCCCCAGCATTTT,CASSIWGLGSNQPQHF
15,TRBD2,TRBV2,TRBJ2-2,TGTGCCAGCAGTAGCGGGACCACAAACACCGGGGAGCTGTTTTTT,CASSSGTTNTGELFF
15,TRBD2,TRBV9,TRBJ2-1,TGTGCCAGCAGCTTTGGACTAGCGGGAGATGGCGAGCAGTTCTTC,CASSFGLAGDGEQFF
15,NA,TRBV7-9,TRBJ1-4,TGTGCCAGCAGCTTATCGTCCAGGGAAAGTGAAAAACTGTTTTTT,CASSLSSRESEKLFF
12,NA,TRBV5-1,TRBJ2-1,TGCGCCAGCAGCAGGGGCGGCAATGAGCAGTTCTTC,CASSRGGNEQFF